A single TCR beta chain is shown here with its context. Germline loops: CDR1 SGHRS, CDR2 YFSETQ. After removal of 3 bases from V and 5 bases from J, the junction contained 3 bases not matched to a gene. The length of the CDR3 is 14 residues. The method was immunoSEQ multiplex PCR; TCRdb's version includes in-frame clones alone and lacks a portion of them. This table holds approximately 150,000 clones, 80% to 95% found once. This record belongs to a study of control samples from healthy donors and cancer patients. This clonotype was obtained from a young woman in good health. The sample was blood. The chain employs TRBV5-1 and TRBJ2-4; TRBD1 agrees at 9 bases. Here the CDR3 reads CASSWDRAENIQYF. The CDR3 DNA follows: TGCGCCAGCAGCTGGGACAGGGCGGAAAACATTCAGTACTTC.